These T cell receptor beta chains were read from a single sample in a study of regulatory T cells in long-lasting Graves disease. Each CDR3 protein gets one entry after TCRdb re-called the multiplex PCR reads with MiXCR. The table has roughly 500,000 distinct CDR3 sequences, roughly 14% seen once. These data were also reused for a study on T cells in Graves' hyperthyroidism and ophthalmopathy.

Sequencing used peripheral blood mononuclear cells (PBMCs), obtained at new diagnosis, from a patient treated with antithyroid drugs. The receptors derive from a man aged 25 to 40 with Graves disease. The CDR3 runs from the conserved cysteine through the conserved F or W. The D gene is left open where the match is weak. Clone size is shown for a subset of rows, as once, few, many or a class of expanded clone.

>TRBV7-9|-|few|TRBJ2-3
TGTGCCAGCAGCTTAGACGGGCATGGGACAGATACGCAGTATTTT
CASSLDGHGTDTQYF
>TRBV6-1|TRBD2|many|TRBJ2-1
TGTGCCAGCAGTCGTCTACTAGCGGGAGGTCCAAATGAGCAGTTCTTC
CASSRLLAGGPNEQFF
>TRBV6-5|-|many|TRBJ2-1
TGTGCTAGCAGTTACTGGGGCAGCTCCTACAATGAGCAGTTCTTC
CASSYWGSSYNEQFF
>TRBV12-3/TRBV12-4|-|few|TRBJ2-4
TGTGCCACCAGTGGGGGGGCCAAAAACATTCAGTACTTC
CATSGGAKNIQYF
>TRBV2|TRBD1|-|TRBJ1-3
TGTGCCAGCAGTCCAGCGGACAGGAAGACCTCTGGAAACACCATATATTTT
CASSPADRKTSGNTIYF
>TRBV2|-|-|TRBJ2-5
TGTGCCAGCTCACAACCAGGAACAGAGACCCAGTACTTC
CASSQPGTETQYF
>TRBV6-2/TRBV6-3|TRBD2|-|TRBJ2-1
TGTGCCAGCAGGGGGGTGATAGCGGGAGATCACAATGAGCAGTTCTTC
CASRGVIAGDHNEQFF
>TRBV11-2|-|many|TRBJ2-4
TGTGCCAGCAGCTTAGATCCGACAACAAACATTCAGTACTTC
CASSLDPTTNIQYF
>TRBV12-5|-|many|TRBJ2-7
TGTGCTAGTGGTTTACCGGTCGAGCAGTACTTC
CASGLPVEQYF
>TRBV7-9|TRBD1|few|TRBJ1-1
TGTGCCAGCAGCTTAGAGAGGCGGTTGGGCAGGGGGTACGTTGGGAACACTGAAGCTTTCTTT
CASSLERRLGRGYVGNTEAFF
>TRBV7-3|-|many|TRBJ2-7
TGTGCCAGCAGCCAAGCGCGGGGAGGCGAGCAGTACTTC
CASSQARGGEQYF
>TRBV15|TRBD2|many|TRBJ2-2
TGTGCCACCAGCTGGGGACCACTAGCGGGAGCCGCCTTTGAGCTGTTTTTT
CATSWGPLAGAAFELFF
>TRBV28|-|-|TRBJ1-3
TGTGCCAGCAGTTCATCAGGGGTAGGAGACACCATATATTTT
CASSSSGVGDTIYF
>TRBV25-1|TRBD2|few|TRBJ2-1
TGTGCCACCGAAATAGCGGGAGTCTATGAGCAGTTCTTC
CATEIAGVYEQFF
>TRBV19|TRBD2|once|TRBJ2-6
TGTGCCAGTAGTATATTTTGGACTAGCGGGACCTCTGGGGCCAACGTCCTGACTTTC
CASSIFWTSGTSGANVLTF
>TRBV5-1|TRBD2|-|TRBJ2-5
TGCGCCAGCAGCTTACCTAAAGCGGGAGTCCAAGAGACCCAGTACTTC
CASSLPKAGVQETQYF
>TRBV2|-|many|TRBJ2-7
TGTGCCAGCAGTGTTGGGTCTTCTCTTACCTACGAGCAGTACTTC
CASSVGSSLTYEQYF
>TRBV12-5|TRBD1|many|TRBJ2-1
TGTGCTAGTGGTCTCGGACAGGGCTATTACAATGAGCAGTTCTTC
CASGLGQGYYNEQFF
>TRBV20-1|-|-|TRBJ2-2
TGCAGTGCCCTTTCCCCTTGGAGGAGTTCGGGTAGGGAGCTGTTTTTT
CSALSPWRSSGRELFF
>TRBV19|TRBD1|many|TRBJ1-2
TGTGCCAGTAGTCCGGGACAGGGGGTCAACTATGGCTACACCTTC
CASSPGQGVNYGYTF
>TRBV24-1|-|-|TRBJ1-4
TGTGCCACCAGTGACTCCTCAACAGGGCCCGAAGGGGAAAAACTGTTTTTT
CATSDSSTGPEGEKLFF
>TRBV2|TRBD2|many|TRBJ2-7
TGTGCCAGCAGTCCGACTAGCGGGAAGATCTACGAGCAGTACTTC
CASSPTSGKIYEQYF
>TRBV3-1|TRBD2|few|TRBJ2-3
TGTGCCAGCGCGGGACTAGCGGGATTGACAGATACGCAGTATTTT
CASAGLAGLTDTQYF
>TRBV27|-|-|TRBJ2-2
TGTGCCAGCATCTCGACCGGGGAGCTGTTTTTT
CASISTGELFF
>TRBV24-1|TRBD2|many|TRBJ2-1
TGTGCCACCCCTCAGGCGGAGCGGGAGAAAAGCAATGAGCAGTTCTTC
CATPQAEREKSNEQFF
>TRBV12-3/TRBV12-4|-|many|TRBJ1-2
TGTGCCAGCAGTTTCAGGGGCGGGGGCTACACCTTC
CASSFRGGGYTF
>TRBV7-3|TRBD2|once|TRBJ2-5
TGTGCCAGCAGCCCGAGGCGGGGAGGGTCCGGGGAGACCCAGTACTTC
CASSPRRGGSGETQYF
>TRBV5-1|TRBD1|-|TRBJ1-6
TGCGCCAGCAGCTGGGACAGGGAAAATTCACCCCTCCACTTT
CASSWDRENSPLHF
>TRBV11-2|TRBD1|-|TRBJ1-1
TGTGCCAGCAGCCCGCGGACAGGGGGGAAGAAAACTGAAGCTTTCTTT
CASSPRTGGKKTEAFF
>TRBV6-1|-|-|TRBJ1-2
TGTGCCAGCAGTCCCCACCCCCGCGGGGACCCCTATGGCTACACCTTC
CASSPHPRGDPYGYTF
>TRBV6-1|TRBD1|many|TRBJ1-1
TGTGCCAGCAAGGGGACAGGGGCAGGTGAAGCTTTCTTT
CASKGTGAGEAFF
>TRBV9|-|few|TRBJ2-2
TGTGCCAGCAGCGTAGGGGGTGGAACCGGGGAGCTGTTTTTT
CASSVGGGTGELFF
>TRBV3-1|-|many|TRBJ2-3
TGTGCCAGCAGCCGCCTAGGTCATACGCAGTATTTT
CASSRLGHTQYF
>TRBV12-3/TRBV12-4|-|many|TRBJ1-3
TGTGCCAGCAGTTTTTTGGCGGGGTTCTCTGGAAACACCATATATTTT
CASSFLAGFSGNTIYF
>TRBV5-1|-|many|TRBJ1-2
TGCGCCAGCAGCCCGACGGGAGCAGGCGGCTACACCTTC
CASSPTGAGGYTF
>TRBV6-5|-|many|TRBJ2-7
TGTGCCAGCAGTTTCCAGATCCAATACGAGCAGTACTTC
CASSFQIQYEQYF
>TRBV12-3/TRBV12-4|-|few|TRBJ2-1
TGTGCCAGCAGTCACCCGGGACCCTTCAATGAGCAGTTCTTC
CASSHPGPFNEQFF
>TRBV20-1|-|many|TRBJ2-5
TGCAGTGCTAGATGGGCCCAGAGCGCGCAAGAGACCCAGTACTTC
CSARWAQSAQETQYF
>TRBV30|-|few|TRBJ1-2
TGTGCCTGGAGTGGCCCTTACAGGGAGGCCCATGGCTACACCTTC
CAWSGPYREAHGYTF
>TRBV30|TRBD1|-|TRBJ1-5
TGTGCCTGGAGTGACAGGGGTCAGCCCCAGCATTTT
CAWSDRGQPQHF
>TRBV12-3/TRBV12-4|-|many|TRBJ2-5
TGTGCCAGCAGTTTTCTCGCAGGGGATGACCAGTACTTC
CASSFLAGDDQYF
>TRBV10-3|TRBD1|many|TRBJ2-7
TGTGCCATCAGTGAGTCGGCAGGGGGCGAGCAGTACTTC
CAISESAGGEQYF
>TRBV28|TRBD2|many|TRBJ2-3
TGTGCCAGCGAAGGGGCTAGCGGGCCAGATACGCAGTATTTT
CASEGASGPDTQYF